Shown below are 4 T cell receptor beta chains from a single sample sequenced in a study of blood T cell repertoires in COVID-19. The protocol was immunoSEQ multiplex PCR, while the TCRdb copy is restricted to in-frame clones and leaves out a portion. The sample has about 210,000 clones; about 84% are singletons. Sequences were obtained from peripheral blood. The source is a woman of 80 years or more with COVID-19, enrolled during active disease.

The chain has TRBV11-1 and TRBJ2-1, with D possibly TRBD2 on 6 matching bases. V lost 5 bases, J lost 0 bases, and 11 bases lay in between. Germline lookup yields CDR1 SGHAT and CDR2 FQDESV (reference sequence). The CDR3 has 15 amino acids. The CDR3 reads CASSRIADSYNEQFF. In DNA form, the CDR3 reads TGTGCCAGCAGCCGTATAGCGGACTCCTACAATGAGCAGTTCTTC.

J is TRBJ2-5 and V is TRBV5-1; the D is unclear. The CDR3 contains 16 residues. V lost 0 bases, J lost 3 bases, and 15 bases lay in between. Germline V CDR1 and CDR2: SGHRS, YFSETQ. The CDR3 is CASSLGGNGFEETQYF. CDR3 bases: TGCGCCAGCAGCTTGGGAGGAAATGGCTTCGAAGAGACCCAGTACTTC.

The chain recombines TRBV7-9 with TRBJ1-1, with 8 bases identical to TRBD1. V was clipped by 5 bases and J by 5 bases; unmatched bases: 7. This CDR3 has 14 residues. Germline V gene sequence: CDR1 SEHNR, CDR2 FQNEAQ (reference sequence). CDR3 DNA: TGTGCCAGCAGCATCCAGGGGGCTGGAACTGAAGCTTTCTTT. Amino acid sequence: CASSIQGAGTEAFF.

The chain links TRBV7-3 to TRBJ2-7; D perhaps matches TRBD2 (6 bases). The CDR3 sequence is 14 residues long. Germline V gene sequence: CDR1 SGHTA, CDR2 FQGTGA. V was cut by 5 bases and J by 2 bases, with 13 bases left in between. CDR3 residues: CASSPMGTPYEQYF. In nucleotides, the CDR3 is TGTGCCAGCAGCCCGATGGGGACTCCCTACGAGCAGTACTTC.